The 12 T cell receptor beta chains presented below share a single source sample, sequenced in a study of T cells expressing NK-cell markers. Each CDR3 protein gets one entry in TCRdb, which reprocessed the 5' RACE reads and gives no DNA. The sample's table shows roughly 350,000 distinct CDR3 sequences. The sample taken for sequencing was blood T cells: a sorted CD56 or NKG2C T cell subset, CD4+ or CD8+ T cells, or bulk PBMC T cells (not recorded which). The receptors were gathered from a man between 18 and 69 years old in good health.

The chain has TRBV18 and TRBJ1-1; TCRdb proposes TRBD1, but this gene call is untestable without DNA. Per germline, CDR1 KGHSH and CDR2 LQKENI. The CDR3 length is 15 residues. CDR3 sequence reads: CASSERQEMNTEAFF.

The chain combines TRBV7-2 with TRBJ2-3; TCRdb gives TRBD2 as the D gene, but with no DNA this cannot be confirmed. Looked up from germline, CDR1 is SGHTA and CDR2 is FQGNSA. The CDR3 has 16 amino acids. The CDR3 reads CASSLAGTSILDTQYF.

The J gene is TRBJ1-2, the V gene TRBV12-3 or TRBV12-4; the TCRdb D gene call, TRBD1, has no DNA to confirm it. The length of the CDR3 is 17 residues. CDR3 sequence reads: CASSLVRTGNLVYGYTF.

J is TRBJ2-5 and V is TRBV7-9. The germline CDR1 and CDR2 sequences are SEHNR and FQNEAQ (reference sequence). This CDR3 is 14 amino acids long. CDR3 amino acids: CASSSTYNQETQYF.

V is TRBV7-8 and J is TRBJ2-7; with no DNA, the TCRdb D assignment of TRBD1 cannot be verified. Germline V lookup: CDR1 SGHVS, CDR2 FQNEAQ. This CDR3 contains 14 residues. CDR3: CASCRDRDSYEQYF. Full variable domain (remainder filled in from reference TRBV7-8 and TRBJ2-7): GAGVSQSPRYKVAKRGQDVALRCDPISGHVSLFWYQQALGQGPEFLTYFQNEAQLDKSGLPSDRFFAERPEGSVSTLKIQRTQQEDSAVYLCASCRDRDSYEQYFGPGTRLTVT.

The CDR3 loop reads CASSLAGGGEQYF. The rearrangement uses TRBV6-6 and TRBJ2-7; with no DNA, the TCRdb D assignment of TRBD1 cannot be verified. Per germline, CDR1 MNHNY and CDR2 SVGAGI (reference sequence). The CDR3 is made up of 13 amino acids.

The gene calls are TRBV30 and TRBJ1-5; the TRBD1 assignment by TCRdb is unverifiable without DNA. The V gene's germline CDR1 is GTSNPN and CDR2 SVGIG (reference sequence). The CDR3 has 15 residues. The CDR3 spells CAWSVSSGVNQPQHF.

V gene TRBV29-1 combines with J gene TRBJ2-7; TCRdb calls TRBD1, which cannot be checked without DNA. The CDR3 contains 12 residues. Germline CDR1 reads SQVTM; CDR2 reads ANQGSEA. Here the CDR3 reads CSARDTYYEQYF.

This chain uses TRBV20-1 with TRBJ1-1; TCRdb's D call, TRBD1, is unchecked because there is no DNA. Germline CDR1 and CDR2: DFQATT and SNEGSKA (reference sequence). This CDR3 is 14 amino acids long. CDR3 sequence reads: CSRDRGFWGTEAFF.

The rearrangement uses TRBV20-1 and TRBJ1-6. The germline gives CDR1 DFQATT, CDR2 SNEGSKA (reference sequence). The CDR3 length is 14 residues. The chain's CDR3 is CSARGTYRNSPLHF.

The rearrangement links TRBV3-1 to TRBJ2-7; the TCRdb D gene call, TRBD1, has no DNA to confirm it. This CDR3 region has 14 residues. From germline, CDR1 is LGHDT and CDR2 YNNKEL (reference sequence). CDR3: CASSWKQGAHEQYF.

The chain couples TRBV5-5 to TRBJ1-6; TCRdb's D call of TRBD1 is untestable without DNA. Germline V gene lookup returns CDR1 SGHKS and CDR2 YYEKEE (reference sequence). CDR3 length equals 14 residues. CDR3 loop: CASSLVRDDSPLHF. The full variable domain, rest sourced from reference TRBV5-5 and TRBJ1-6, is DAGVTQSPTHLIKTRGQQVTLRCSPISGHKSVSWYQQVLGQGPQFIFQYYEKEERGRGNFPDRFSARQFPNYSSELNVNALLLGDSALYLCASSLVRDDSPLHFGNGTRLTVT.